The rows below give T cell receptor beta chains drawn from one sample of a study of technical replicates of blood from a few donors. Clones were read by immunoSEQ multiplex PCR, and TCRdb kept only the in-frame ones, dropping some. This sample has around 56,000 clones, with 90% to 95% found just once. Input material: PBMCs. These receptor sequences come from a human donor in good health. Some clones in this sample may be carry-over from other donors' samples. Both conserved end residues are part of each CDR3. D genes are given only for firm matches. Rows may omit the clone size; those that give it use once, few, many or a size class.

D	size	V	J	CDR3	DNA
.	.	TRBV7-7	TRBJ2-1	CASSPGWAGPPNEQFF	TGTGCCAGCAGTCCCGGTTGGGCGGGGCCCCCTAATGAGCAGTTCTTC
.	.	TRBV27	TRBJ2-7	CASSLWAGRVHPYEQYF	TGTGCCAGCAGTTTATGGGCAGGTCGCGTTCATCCCTACGAGCAGTACTTC
.	.	TRBV19	TRBJ1-1	CASSRVDTNTEAFF	TGTGCCAGTAGCCGAGTGGACACAAACACTGAAGCTTTCTTT
TRBD2	.	TRBV30	TRBJ2-1	CAWSVIWGGRVYSYNEQFF	TGTGCCTGGAGTGTCATTTGGGGCGGGAGGGTGTATTCCTACAATGAGCAGTTCTTC
TRBD2	.	TRBV19	TRBJ2-7	CASSILAGAFFEQYF	TGTGCCAGTAGTATACTAGCGGGAGCCTTTTTCGAGCAGTACTTC
TRBD2	.	TRBV5-4	TRBJ2-3	CASSSSSGGTDTQYF	TGTGCCAGCAGCTCCTCTAGCGGGGGGACAGATACGCAGTATTTT
.	.	TRBV7-2	TRBJ1-3	CASSLGQSSGNTIYF	TGTGCCAGCAGCTTAGGACAGAGCTCTGGAAACACCATATATTTT
TRBD2	few	TRBV15	TRBJ2-2	CATAPGLKTGELFF	TGTGCCACCGCGCCGGGACTAAAGACCGGGGAGCTGTTTTTT
TRBD2	.	TRBV7-9	TRBJ2-2	CASSLVSGGSTGELFF	TGTGCCAGCAGCTTAGTGTCGGGAGGGTCCACCGGGGAGCTGTTTTTT
.	.	TRBV30	TRBJ2-1	CAWRKGAAWEQFF	TGTGCCTGGCGTAAAGGGGCCGCGTGGGAGCAGTTCTTC
.	.	TRBV4-3	TRBJ2-3	CASSQDGSTDTQYF	TGCGCCAGCAGCCAAGATGGCAGCACAGATACGCAGTATTTT
.	medium-sized	TRBV6-4	TRBJ1-1	CASSESGNTEAFF	TGTGCCAGCAGTGAATCAGGAAACACTGAAGCTTTCTTT
.	.	TRBV6-4	TRBJ2-3	CASSRTAKDTQYF	TGTGCCAGCAGCAGAACCGCAAAAGATACGCAGTATTTT
.	.	TRBV27	TRBJ1-2	CASNPGWGLHYGYTF	TGTGCCAGCAACCCAGGGTGGGGGCTACACTATGGCTACACCTTC
.	.	TRBV5-1	TRBJ2-1	CASSLIVGVDEQFF	TGCGCCAGCAGCTTGATTGTAGGGGTGGATGAGCAGTTCTTC
TRBD2	.	TRBV7-3	TRBJ2-1	CASSLRGIGGRGNEQFF	TGTGCCAGCAGCTTAAGGGGAATTGGCGGGAGAGGAAATGAGCAGTTCTTC
TRBD2	.	TRBV30	TRBJ2-1	CAWSGRAGGPGEQFF	TGTGCCTGGAGCGGCCGGGCGGGAGGGCCTGGTGAGCAGTTCTTC
TRBD2	.	TRBV4-2	TRBJ2-1	CASSQGPGLADYNEQFF	TGTGCCAGCAGCCAAGGTCCGGGACTAGCGGACTACAATGAGCAGTTCTTC
TRBD2	.	TRBV7-2	TRBJ2-1	CASSLGGTSGRLVF	TGTGCCAGCAGCTTAGGAGGGACTAGCGGGAGATTGGTCTTC
.	once	TRBV2	TRBJ1-5	CASSWDAGANQPQHF	TGTGCCAGCAGTTGGGATGCGGGGGCTAATCAGCCCCAGCATTTT
TRBD1	.	TRBV7-9	TRBJ2-2	CASSLGGQAYTGELFF	TGTGCCAGCAGCTTAGGGGGACAGGCTTACACCGGGGAGCTGTTTTTT
.	.	TRBV5-4	TRBJ1-5	CASIRTPRGVNQPQHF	TGTGCCAGCATCCGGACGCCCAGGGGTGTAAATCAGCCCCAGCATTTT
.	.	TRBV4-2	TRBJ2-6	CASSQGGGRGANVLTF	TGTGCCAGCAGTCAAGGCGGAGGGCGCGGGGCCAACGTCCTGACTTTC
.	.	TRBV5-1	TRBJ2-7	CASSLMARRDYEQYF	TGCGCCAGCAGCTTGATGGCCAGGAGGGACTACGAGCAGTACTTC
TRBD2	.	TRBV11-2	TRBJ2-3	CASSLGLAGGLADTQYF	TGTGCCAGCAGCTTAGGGCTAGCGGGGGGGCTGGCAGATACGCAGTATTTT